Listed below are T cell receptor beta chains from one sample, sequenced in a study of T-cell memory formation after mild COVID-19. MiXCR, applied by TCRdb to the 5' RACE reads, yields one record per CDR3 protein. The sample lists over 130,000 distinct CDR3 sequences, more than 13% seen once, with about 27% in the top ten. The specimen sequenced was PBMCs or a T cell subset sorted from them (not recorded which). These receptors all come from an adult woman who had mild COVID-19 (a few samples of this study predate the infection). Cell type and time point are not known. CDR3s include the opening cysteine and the closing phenylalanine or tryptophan. A D gene is named only where the DNA matches it firmly. Not every row has a clone size; where given, it reads once, few, many or a size class.

abundance: -; j_gene: TRBJ2-1; v_gene: TRBV15; d_gene: -; CDR3nt: TGTGCCACCAGCAGAGAAGTATCTAGCTCCTACAATGAGCAGTTCTTC; CDR3aa: CATSREVSSSYNEQFF
abundance: -; j_gene: TRBJ2-1; v_gene: TRBV5-1; d_gene: -; CDR3nt: TGCGCCAGCAGCTTGGGGCACGACCTAAATGAGCAGTTCTTC; CDR3aa: CASSLGHDLNEQFF
abundance: few; j_gene: TRBJ2-1; v_gene: TRBV20-1; d_gene: TRBD2; CDR3nt: TGCAGTGCTAGGGGGACTAGCGGGCTGTACAATGAGCAGTTCTTC; CDR3aa: CSARGTSGLYNEQFF
abundance: few; j_gene: TRBJ2-2; v_gene: TRBV7-9; d_gene: -; CDR3nt: TGTGCCAGCAGCCCCGCGGGACGGTTCACCGGGGAGCTGTTTTTT; CDR3aa: CASSPAGRFTGELFF
abundance: -; j_gene: TRBJ2-7; v_gene: TRBV6-6; d_gene: -; CDR3nt: TGTGCCAGCAGTTACAGAGTTGTTCCAACCTACGAGCAGTACTTC; CDR3aa: CASSYRVVPTYEQYF
abundance: many; j_gene: TRBJ2-2; v_gene: TRBV12-3/TRBV12-4; d_gene: -; CDR3nt: TGTGCCAGCCTTACCGGGACTCAGACCGGGGAGCTGTTTTTT; CDR3aa: CASLTGTQTGELFF
abundance: -; j_gene: TRBJ1-5; v_gene: TRBV2; d_gene: TRBD1; CDR3nt: TGTGCCAGCAGGGACGGGACAGACTATCAGCCCCAGCATTTT; CDR3aa: CASRDGTDYQPQHF
abundance: -; j_gene: TRBJ2-7; v_gene: TRBV4-3; d_gene: TRBD1; CDR3nt: TGCGCCAGCAGCCAATTTTGGGACAGGGGGCAATACGAGCAGTACTTC; CDR3aa: CASSQFWDRGQYEQYF
abundance: many; j_gene: TRBJ2-3; v_gene: TRBV20-1; d_gene: TRBD2; CDR3nt: TGCAGTGCTAGAGAGCTAGCGGGGGGGCCAGATACGCAGTATTTT; CDR3aa: CSARELAGGPDTQYF
abundance: -; j_gene: TRBJ2-7; v_gene: TRBV5-1; d_gene: -; CDR3nt: TGCGCCAGCAGTGTCAGAGACCTCTACGAGCAGTACTTC; CDR3aa: CASSVRDLYEQYF
abundance: -; j_gene: TRBJ1-1; v_gene: TRBV7-9; d_gene: TRBD1; CDR3nt: TGTGCCAGCAGCTTCCTCGGGACAGGGAACACTGAAGCTTTCTTT; CDR3aa: CASSFLGTGNTEAFF
abundance: few; j_gene: TRBJ2-1; v_gene: TRBV6-5; d_gene: TRBD1; CDR3nt: TGTGCCAGCAGTTACCATCGGACAGGGGGCTACAATGAGCAGTTCTTC; CDR3aa: CASSYHRTGGYNEQFF
abundance: -; j_gene: TRBJ2-1; v_gene: TRBV7-9; d_gene: TRBD2; CDR3nt: TGTGCCAGCAGTTCAGGACTAGCGGAGTACAATGAGCAGTTCTTC; CDR3aa: CASSSGLAEYNEQFF
abundance: -; j_gene: TRBJ1-1; v_gene: TRBV6-5; d_gene: -; CDR3nt: TGTGCCAGCAGTTCGGCGGGTATGAACACTGAAGCTTTCTTT; CDR3aa: CASSSAGMNTEAFF
abundance: few; j_gene: TRBJ2-1; v_gene: TRBV25-1; d_gene: -; CDR3nt: TGTGCCAGCAGTGAAGGGACCCACTCCTACAATGAGCAGTTCTTC; CDR3aa: CASSEGTHSYNEQFF
abundance: few; j_gene: TRBJ2-1; v_gene: TRBV18; d_gene: TRBD2; CDR3nt: TGTGCCAGCTCACCACTGAGCGGGGGGGCCGACAATGAGCAGTTCTTC; CDR3aa: CASSPLSGGADNEQFF
abundance: few; j_gene: TRBJ2-2; v_gene: TRBV7-3; d_gene: -; CDR3nt: TGTGCCAGCAGCTTTGGGTTGGGGGAGCTGTTTTTT; CDR3aa: CASSFGLGELFF
abundance: few; j_gene: TRBJ2-7; v_gene: TRBV29-1; d_gene: -; CDR3nt: TGCAGCGTTGCCGGTCAGGGTAGCTCCTACGAGCAGTACTTC; CDR3aa: CSVAGQGSSYEQYF
abundance: -; j_gene: TRBJ2-7; v_gene: TRBV2; d_gene: -; CDR3nt: TGTGCCAGCAGTGAAGGTCCCGGGATCGAGCAGTACTTC; CDR3aa: CASSEGPGIEQYF
abundance: few; j_gene: TRBJ2-5; v_gene: TRBV4-3; d_gene: TRBD1; CDR3nt: TGCGCCAGCAGCCAAGTGACAGGGGGCTTGGAGACCCAGTACTTC; CDR3aa: CASSQVTGGLETQYF
abundance: -; j_gene: TRBJ1-1; v_gene: TRBV7-6; d_gene: TRBD1; CDR3nt: TGTGCCAGCAGCTTAGCCTCAGGGGGCACTGAAGCTTTCTTT; CDR3aa: CASSLASGGTEAFF
abundance: few; j_gene: TRBJ2-2; v_gene: TRBV29-1; d_gene: -; CDR3nt: TGCAGCGTTGATTTTCGGGGGACCGGGGAGCTGTTTTTT; CDR3aa: CSVDFRGTGELFF
abundance: few; j_gene: TRBJ2-1; v_gene: TRBV4-3; d_gene: TRBD2; CDR3nt: TGCGCCAGCAGCCAATTAGCGGGAGCCGGCAATGAGCAGTTCTTC; CDR3aa: CASSQLAGAGNEQFF
abundance: -; j_gene: TRBJ2-3; v_gene: TRBV7-9; d_gene: TRBD1; CDR3nt: TGTGCCAGCAGCCTACGGGACAGGCCAAAGGATACGCAGTATTTT; CDR3aa: CASSLRDRPKDTQYF
abundance: -; j_gene: TRBJ2-3; v_gene: TRBV6-1; d_gene: -; CDR3nt: TGTGCCAGCAAGAGAGCGTACAACCCGCAGTATTTT; CDR3aa: CASKRAYNPQYF
abundance: -; j_gene: TRBJ2-3; v_gene: TRBV18; d_gene: -; CDR3nt: TGTGCCAGCTCACCTTTTCGGACAGATACGCAGTATTTT; CDR3aa: CASSPFRTDTQYF